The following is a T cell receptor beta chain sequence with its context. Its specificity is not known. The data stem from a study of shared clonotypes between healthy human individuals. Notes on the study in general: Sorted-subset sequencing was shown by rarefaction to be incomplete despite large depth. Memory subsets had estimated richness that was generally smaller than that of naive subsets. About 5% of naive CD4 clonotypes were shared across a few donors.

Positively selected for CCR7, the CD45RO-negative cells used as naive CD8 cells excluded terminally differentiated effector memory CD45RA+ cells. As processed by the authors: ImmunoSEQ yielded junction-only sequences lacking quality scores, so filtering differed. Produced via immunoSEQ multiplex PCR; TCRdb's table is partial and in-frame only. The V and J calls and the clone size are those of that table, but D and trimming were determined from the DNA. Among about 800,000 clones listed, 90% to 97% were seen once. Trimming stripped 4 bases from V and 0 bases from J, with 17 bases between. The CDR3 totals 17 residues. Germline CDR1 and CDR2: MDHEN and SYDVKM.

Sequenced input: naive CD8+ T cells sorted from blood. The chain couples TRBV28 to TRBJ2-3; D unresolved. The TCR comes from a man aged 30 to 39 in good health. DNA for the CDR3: TGTGCCAGCAGTTATCCCCTGAGGATGCGGAGCACAGATACGCAGTATTTT. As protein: CASSYPLRMRSTDTQYF.